Below, 32 T cell receptor beta chains from the same sample are listed, as sequenced in a study of blood T cell repertoires in COVID-19. Data came from immunoSEQ multiplex PCR; TCRdb stores just in-frame clones and leaves some out. The table shows roughly 150,000 clones, with approximately 84% occurring only once. Sequencing input: peripheral blood. The receptors derive from a man between 65 and 79 years old with active or convalescent COVID-19.

Comment on this clone: Germline and junction disagree at one end, which may indicate a read error. The chain is built from TRBV3-1 (or the pseudogene TRBV3-2) and TRBJ2-7, with D unresolved. CDR1 is LGHDT, CDR2 YNNKEL, per germline (reference sequence). The CDR3 extends over 11 amino acids. The CDR3 loop reads CASSQGYGQYF. The CDR3 coding sequence is TGTGCCAGCAGCCAAGGGTACGGGCAGTACTTC.

CDR3 DNA: TGTGCCAGCAGAGCAGGGAGGTGGAATGAGCAGTTCTTC. Protein sequence: CASRAGRWNEQFF. The gene calls are TRBV6-6 and TRBJ2-1; D possibly corresponds to TRBD2 (6 bases). Trimming took 6 bases from V and 7 from J, leaving 13 bases between them. Per germline, CDR1 MNHNY and CDR2 SVGAGI (reference sequence). The CDR3 spans 13 residues.

V usage is TRBV11-2 and J usage is TRBJ1-3; 8 nucleotides agree with TRBD1. V was pared by 5 bases and J by 4 bases, with 13 bases of the junction left unmatched. This CDR3 spans 17 amino acids. Germline assignment: CDR1 SGHAT and CDR2 FQNNGV. This chain's CDR3 is CASSPRGQGAGGNTIYF. CDR3 in DNA: TGTGCCAGCAGCCCCCGGGGGCAGGGGGCAGGAGGAAACACCATATATTTT.

V gene TRBV19 combines with J gene TRBJ1-5; TRBD1 might be the D (5 bases). Germline V gene sequence: CDR1 LNHDA, CDR2 SQIVND (reference sequence). V lost 3 bases and J 1 base, leaving 19 bases between the germline ends. The CDR3 loop spans 18 amino acids. The CDR3 loop reads CASSIGPFQGGSNQPQHF. As DNA, the CDR3 is TGTGCCAGTAGTATTGGACCGTTCCAGGGAGGGAGCAATCAGCCCCAGCATTTT.

The V call is TRBV28, the J call TRBJ2-1; 8 nucleotides line up with TRBD2. The CDR3 has 14 residues. V was clipped by 10 bases and J by 9 bases; unmatched bases: 14. Germline V gene lookup returns CDR1 MDHEN and CDR2 SYDVKM. The CDR3 DNA reads TGTGCCACCGTTGCCGGGACTAGAATGGGTGAGCAGTTCTTC. It yields the protein CATVAGTRMGEQFF. Using reference TRBV28 and TRBJ2-1 for the parts outside the CDR3, the full variable domain is DVKVTQSSRYLVKRTGEKVFLECVQDMDHENMFWYRQDPGLGLRLIYFSYDVKMKEKGDIPEGYSVSREKKERFSLILESASTNQTSMYLCATVAGTRMGEQFFGPGTRLTVL.

This clone occurred once. The CDR3 DNA follows: TGTGCCATCAGTGATGCCGAGAAGTCCGACGAGCAGTACTTC. The encoded protein is CAISDAEKSDEQYF. The genes are TRBV10-3 and TRBJ2-7; no firm D call. The CDR3 totals 14 residues. CDR1 and CDR2 (germline): ENHRY, SYGVKD. Trimming removed 3 bases from V and 5 bases from J, with 14 bases in between.

The V and J genes are TRBV18 and TRBJ1-1; TRBD1 might be the D (6 bases). Trimming removed 4 bases from V and 1 base from J, with 16 bases in between. The CDR3 length is 16 residues. Germline V gene sequence: CDR1 KGHSH, CDR2 LQKENI. In DNA form, the CDR3 reads TGTGCCAGCTCACTGTACGACAGGTCGACGAACACTGAAGCTTTCTTT. Translating it yields CASSLYDRSTNTEAFF.

The chain couples TRBV7-9 to TRBJ2-2; 14 bases align to TRBD2. The CDR3 totals 15 residues. Germline CDR1 is SEHNR and CDR2 is FQNEAQ (reference sequence). Trimming removed 6 bases from V and 3 bases from J; junction bases left unmatched: 0. The CDR3 DNA follows: TGTGCCAGCAGGGGACTAGCGGGGGACACCGGGGAGCTGTTTTTT. It specifies CASRGLAGDTGELFF.

The J gene is TRBJ1-1, the V gene TRBV2; 11 positions agree with TRBD1. The V gene's germline CDR1 is SNHLY and CDR2 FYNNEI. The CDR3 consists of 20 residues. V shed 5 bases, J shed 5 bases, and the junction held 22 bases outside the gene matches. The CDR3 DNA reads TGTGCCAGCAGTCCCCGGGACAGGGGGTCTCTCGGCTGGAGGTTGACTGAAGCTTTCTTT. Its protein is CASSPRDRGSLGWRLTEAFF.

The V and J genes are TRBV7-9 and TRBJ1-6; unclear D gene. The CDR3 loop spans 16 amino acids. The V and J ends lost 7 bases and 4 bases respectively, with 17 bases between them. In germline, CDR1 is SEHNR, CDR2 FQNEAQ (reference sequence). The CDR3 loop is CASTPGAPGYNSPLHF. The CDR3 nucleotides are TGTGCCAGCACCCCGGGAGCTCCTGGGTATAATTCACCCCTCCACTTT. Looking up the rest from reference TRBV7-9 and TRBJ1-6 gives the full variable domain: DTGVSQNPRHKITKRGQNVTFRCDPISEHNRLYWYRQTLGQGPEFLTYFQNEAQLEKSRLLSDRFSAERPKGSFSTLEIQRTEQGDSAMYLCASTPGAPGYNSPLHFGNGTRLTVT.

The gene calls are TRBV11-2 and TRBJ2-1, with D perhaps TRBD1 (5 bases). Germline CDR1 and CDR2: SGHAT and FQNNGV. This CDR3 spans 12 amino acids. V lost 7 bases and J lost 8, with 12 bases in between. The CDR3 region is CASKTGFHEQFF. The CDR3 nucleotides read TGTGCCAGCAAAACAGGATTCCATGAGCAGTTCTTC.

This chain links TRBV15 with TRBJ1-5; TRBD1 might be the D (6 bases). Germline CDR1 and CDR2: LNHNV and YYDKDF (reference sequence). The CDR3 totals 14 residues. Trimming pared 2 bases from V and 5 bases from J, leaving 10 bases between. CDR3 coding DNA: TGTGCCACCAGCAGAAATACAGGGCATCAGCCCCAGCATTTT. Protein sequence: CATSRNTGHQPQHF.

The CDR3 is CASSSTGSYGYTF. CDR3 nucleotide sequence: TGTGCCAGCAGCTCAACAGGATCCTATGGCTACACCTTC. The V gene is TRBV11-3, the J gene TRBJ1-2, with D maybe TRBD1 (5 bases). The CDR3 extends over 13 amino acids. Germline values: CDR1 SGHNT, CDR2 YENEEA. V was cut by 4 bases and J by 4 bases, with 10 bases left in between.

This clone was observed a handful of times. J is TRBJ1-1 and V is TRBV11-3; 7 bases map to TRBD1. The trim removed 1 base at V and 0 bases at J, leaving 2 bases unmatched. Germline CDR1 reads SGHNT; CDR2 reads YENEEA. The CDR3 covers 15 residues. The CDR3 reads CASSLGTGLNTEAFF. In DNA, the CDR3 is TGTGCCAGCAGCTTAGGGACAGGATTGAACACTGAAGCTTTCTTT.

The chain joins TRBV18 to TRBJ2-6; D unresolved. V lost 4 bases and J 0 bases, leaving 10 bases between the germline ends. This CDR3 spans 16 amino acids. The germline CDR1 and CDR2 sequences are KGHSH and LQKENI. CDR3 loop: CASSRLEFSGANVLTF. The DNA of the CDR3 is TGTGCCAGCTCACGATTGGAGTTCTCTGGGGCCAACGTCCTGACTTTC.

V gene TRBV5-4 combines with J gene TRBJ2-2, with a tentative D call TRBD1 (5 bases). Trimming cost V 3 bases and J 0 bases, with 15 bases left between them. Germline V gene sequence: CDR1 SGHNT, CDR2 YYREEE (reference sequence). This CDR3 contains 17 residues. The CDR3 sequence is CASSYNPGNSNTGELFF. The CDR3 nucleotides are TGTGCCAGCAGCTATAACCCAGGGAATTCGAACACCGGGGAGCTGTTTTTT. The full variable domain, completed using reference TRBV5-4 and TRBJ2-2, is ETGVTQSPTHLIKTRGQQVTLRCSSQSGHNTVSWYQQALGQGPQFIFQYYREEENGRGNFPPRFSGLQFPNYSSELNVNALELDDSALYLCASSYNPGNSNTGELFFGEGSRLTVL.

The table lists this clone with a few counts. The chain joins TRBV11-2 to TRBJ2-7, with D hard to call. Looked up from germline, CDR1 is SGHAT and CDR2 is FQNNGV. This CDR3 spans 14 amino acids. V was shortened by 2 bases and J by 6 bases, with 14 bases between the two germline ends. The CDR3 DNA sequence: TGTGCCAGCAGCTTACGCACCGAGAATGGCGAGCAGTACTTC. It encodes CASSLRTENGEQYF.

This clone was observed a handful of times. The V and J genes are TRBV7-2 and TRBJ1-2, with D tentatively TRBD1 (6 bases). The germline V gene has CDR1 SGHTA and CDR2 FQGNSA. This CDR3 region has 12 residues. V lost 3 bases, J lost 8 bases, and 10 bases lay in between. The CDR3 protein is CASSFAGEGYTF. The CDR3 coding sequence is TGTGCCAGCAGCTTCGCAGGGGAAGGCTACACCTTC. The full variable domain, completed using reference TRBV7-2 and TRBJ1-2, is GAGVSQSPSNKVTEKGKDVELRCDPISGHTALYWYRQSLGQGLEFLIYFQGNSAPDKSGLPSDRFSAERTGGSVSTLTIQRTQQEDSAVYLCASSFAGEGYTFGSGTRLTVV.

CDR3 sequence (DNA): TGTGCCACCAACCCGTCGGGACTAGCGAGCTACAATGAGCAGTTCTTC. Its protein product is CATNPSGLASYNEQFF. The chain has TRBV15 and TRBJ2-1, with TRBD2 matching 10 bases. V was pared by 7 bases and J by 3 bases, with 9 bases of the junction left unmatched. This CDR3 spans 16 amino acids. Germline values: CDR1 LNHNV, CDR2 YYDKDF (reference sequence).

The chain couples TRBV6-5 to TRBJ1-2; maybe TRBD1 (6 bases). Germline V gene sequence: CDR1 MNHEY, CDR2 SVGAGI. The CDR3 has 15 amino acids. V was cut by 10 bases and J by 3 bases, with 21 bases left in between. The DNA of the CDR3 is TGTGCCACTACCCCACAGGGAATCTATGACTATGGCTACACCTTC. Translation: CATTPQGIYDYGYTF.

The chain joins TRBV5-4 to TRBJ2-1; D possibly corresponds to TRBD1 (6 bases). The CDR3 length is 13 residues. Trimming removed 0 bases at V and 7 bases at J, with 8 bases between. Germline V gives CDR1 SGHNT, CDR2 YYREEE (reference sequence). The CDR3 DNA sequence: TGTGCCAGCAGCTTGGGCAGGGGAAATGAGCAGTTCTTC. This translates into CASSLGRGNEQFF.

V usage is TRBV7-6 and J usage is TRBJ2-7, with 9 bases fitting TRBD1. Germline V gives CDR1 SGHVS, CDR2 FNYEAQ. The CDR3 sequence is 14 residues long. Unmatched junction bases numbered 4, after V lost 5 bases and J lost 2 bases. The CDR3, as DNA: TGTGCCAGCAGCCCACAGGGGGCCGCCTACGAGCAGTACTTC. Its protein product is CASSPQGAAYEQYF.

The chain recombines TRBV5-1 with TRBJ1-1; 10 bases line up with TRBD1. The V gene end was trimmed by 4 bases and the J gene end by 6 bases; junction bases not matched to a gene: 6. Germline V lookup: CDR1 SGHRS, CDR2 YFSETQ. The CDR3 consists of 14 residues. The CDR3: CASSRGQGSAEAFF. The DNA for the CDR3 is TGCGCCAGCAGCAGGGGACAGGGGAGTGCTGAAGCTTTCTTT. Looking up the rest from reference TRBV5-1 and TRBJ1-1 gives the full variable domain: KAGVTQTPRYLIKTRGQQVTLSCSPISGHRSVSWYQQTPGQGLQFLFEYFSETQRNKGNFPGRFSGRQFSNSRSEMNVSTLELGDSALYLCASSRGQGSAEAFFGQGTRLTVV.

This chain uses TRBV4-1 with TRBJ1-1, with 8 bases aligning to TRBD1. The CDR3 has 15 residues. Germline values: CDR1 MGHRA, CDR2 YSYEKL. V lost 4 bases to trimming and J lost 4 bases; unmatched junction nucleotides: 8. The CDR3: CASSPQQGGITEAFF. The DNA for the CDR3 is TGCGCCAGCAGCCCTCAACAGGGGGGGATCACTGAAGCTTTCTTT.

Worth noting for this clone: Other DNA sequences of this sample code for an identical CDR3. The rearrangement joins TRBV2 to TRBJ2-1; 7 positions agree with TRBD1. The germline V gene encodes CDR1 SNHLY and CDR2 FYNNEI. J gave up 5 bases and V 5 bases, and 3 bases lay outside the gene matches. This CDR3 spans 13 amino acids. The CDR3 nucleotides read TGTGCCAGCAGTTCGGACAGGAACAATGAGCAGTTCTTC. Protein: CASSSDRNNEQFF.

This chain links TRBV11-2 with TRBJ2-7; maybe TRBD1 (6 bases). Between the trimmed V and J ends, which lost 0 bases and 5 bases, there was a span of 17 bases. CDR3 size: 16 residues. From germline, CDR1 is SGHAT and CDR2 FQNNGV. The CDR3 reads CASSLEGRQGSHEQYF. The CDR3 DNA follows: TGTGCCAGCAGCTTAGAAGGTAGGCAGGGGAGTCACGAGCAGTACTTC.

The chain recombines TRBV18 with TRBJ1-5, with 7 positions matching TRBD1. There are 16 residues in the CDR3. J lost 5 bases, V lost 2 bases, and 9 bases had no gene match. The V gene's germline CDR1 is KGHSH and CDR2 LQKENI. The CDR3 region is CASSPDTTGAHQPQHF. In DNA form, the CDR3 reads TGTGCCAGCTCACCAGACACTACAGGGGCTCATCAGCCCCAGCATTTT.

In this sample, this clone turned up a few times. The rearrangement joins TRBV6-2 or TRBV6-3 to TRBJ2-5, with 9 nucleotides matching TRBD1. The CDR3 sequence is 13 residues long. CDR1 and CDR2 (germline): MNHEY, SVGEGT. Trimming removed 5 bases from V and 5 bases from J; junction bases left unmatched: 3. The DNA for the CDR3 is TGTGCCAGCAGTCACGGACAGGGGGAGACCCAGTACTTC. Translated, it gives CASSHGQGETQYF.

This rearrangement joins TRBV6-1 to TRBJ2-7; D call uncertain. The CDR3 loop spans 13 amino acids. V was cut by 1 base and J by 3 bases, with 7 bases left in between. Germline loops: CDR1 MNHNS, CDR2 SASEGT. The CDR3 DNA follows: TGTGCCAGCAGTGAAGGGGCCCTCTACGAGCAGTACTTC. Encoded protein: CASSEGALYEQYF.

CDR3 loop: CASSNQGVNTEAFF. In nucleotides, the CDR3 is TGTGCCAGCAGCAATCAGGGCGTGAACACTGAAGCTTTCTTT. The V and J genes are TRBV7-2 and TRBJ1-1; D may be TRBD1 (5 bases). The germline gives CDR1 SGHTA, CDR2 FQGNSA. V was cut by 5 bases and J by 0 bases, with 10 bases left in between. The CDR3 runs 14 residues.

This clone was counted only a few times. The rearrangement uses TRBV10-3 and TRBJ2-7; the D gene is possibly TRBD1 (6 bases). Germline CDR1 reads ENHRY; CDR2 reads SYGVKD. V was cut by 3 bases and J by 2 bases, with 8 bases left in between. The CDR3 runs to 13 residues. CDR3 DNA sequence: TGTGCCATCAGTGATGGACAGACCTACGAGCAGTACTTC. Protein sequence: CAISDGQTYEQYF.

This chain links TRBV5-1 with TRBJ2-3; D is perhaps TRBD1 (6 bases). Looked up from germline, CDR1 is SGHRS and CDR2 is YFSETQ. V lost 0 bases, J lost 4 bases, and 9 bases lay in between. The CDR3 has 14 residues. The CDR3 spells CASSLETGPDTQYF. DNA for the CDR3: TGCGCCAGCAGCTTGGAGACAGGTCCAGATACGCAGTATTTT.